This T cell receptor (beta chain) was recorded in a study of beta chain features in type 1 diabetes. The study reverse transcribed the entire isolated RNA, so it sequenced expressed TCRB transcripts. Sequenced by immunoSEQ multiplex PCR; TCRdb stores in-frame clones only, minus some. The repertoire includes about 180,000 clones, about an eighth of them detected once, and 0.62% sits in the top ten. Trimming removed 5 bases from V and 2 bases from J, with 9 bases in between. The CDR3 contains 13 residues. Germline V gene data show CDR1 as MNHEY and CDR2 as SVGAGI. The chain carries TRBV6-5 and TRBJ1-2; D ambiguous. The specimen was central memory CD4+ T cells from blood. The sequence was collected from a woman in her late teens or twenties in good health. CDR3 loop: CASSQRGNYGYTF. In DNA, the CDR3 is TGTGCCAGCAGTCAGAGAGGGAACTATGGCTACACCTTC.